This T cell receptor (beta chain) was identified in a study of shared T cell receptors in the human thymus. Sequencing was performed with immunoSEQ multiplex PCR; in TCRdb, only in-frame clones are kept and a portion is missing. The repertoire consists of just under 550,000 clones, with approximately 78% occurring once and the leading ten covering about 0.012%. Germline values: CDR1 MDHEN, CDR2 SYDVKM. V lost 1 base to trimming and J lost 2 bases, with 11 bases between them. This CDR3 is 15 amino acids long. These data also featured in a second study, about human thymus T cells. From that second work: Samples came from healthy Finnish infants during open corrective cardiac surgery.

Sequencing used thymocytes. This rearrangement joins TRBV28 to TRBJ1-1; D may be TRBD1 (5 bases). The TCR sequence derives from a boy under two years old with a congenital heart defect. The CDR3 region has the DNA TGTGCCAGCAGTTTATCCCCTACAGGAAACACTGAAGCTTTCTTT. Protein: CASSLSPTGNTEAFF.